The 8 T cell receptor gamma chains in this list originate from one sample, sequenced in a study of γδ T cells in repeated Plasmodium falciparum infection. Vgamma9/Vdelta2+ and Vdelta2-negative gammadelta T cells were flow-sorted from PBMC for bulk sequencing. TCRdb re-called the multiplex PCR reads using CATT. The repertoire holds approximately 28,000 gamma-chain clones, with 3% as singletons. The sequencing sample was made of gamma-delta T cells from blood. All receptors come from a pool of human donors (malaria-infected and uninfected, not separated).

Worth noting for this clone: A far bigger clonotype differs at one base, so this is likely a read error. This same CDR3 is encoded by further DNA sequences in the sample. The CDR3 here is CALYSTYKKLF. CDR3 nucleotide sequence: TGTGCTTTGTATAGTACCTATAAGAAACTCTTT. The chain uses TRGV9 and TRGJ1 or TRGJ2. No J segment appears in TCRdb, so it was assigned here by matching the sequence to germline. The CDR3 loop spans 11 amino acids. CDR1 is GITISATS and CDR2 is ISYDGTV in the germline V gene (reference sequence).

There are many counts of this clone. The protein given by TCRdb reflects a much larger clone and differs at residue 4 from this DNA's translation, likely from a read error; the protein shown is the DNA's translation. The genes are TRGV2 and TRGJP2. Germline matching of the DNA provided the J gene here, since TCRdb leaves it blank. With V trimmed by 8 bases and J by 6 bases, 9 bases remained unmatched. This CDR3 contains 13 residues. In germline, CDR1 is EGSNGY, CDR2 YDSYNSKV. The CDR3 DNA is TGTGCCACCTATCGTCCTGGTGATTGGATCAAGACGTTT. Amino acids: CATYRPGDWIKTF.

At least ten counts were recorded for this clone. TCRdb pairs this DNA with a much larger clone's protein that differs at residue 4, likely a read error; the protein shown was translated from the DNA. Here the CDR3 reads CALFNYYKKLF. The CDR3 DNA follows: TGTGCCTTGTTCAATTATTATAAGAAACTCTTT. The chain employs TRGV9 and TRGJ1 or TRGJ2. The J gene is not listed in TCRdb, so it was assigned here from a DNA match to germline. The CDR3 contains 11 residues. J was trimmed by 1 base and V by 8 bases; bases with no gene match: 2. Per the germline V gene, CDR1 is GITISATS and CDR2 is ISYDGTV (reference sequence).

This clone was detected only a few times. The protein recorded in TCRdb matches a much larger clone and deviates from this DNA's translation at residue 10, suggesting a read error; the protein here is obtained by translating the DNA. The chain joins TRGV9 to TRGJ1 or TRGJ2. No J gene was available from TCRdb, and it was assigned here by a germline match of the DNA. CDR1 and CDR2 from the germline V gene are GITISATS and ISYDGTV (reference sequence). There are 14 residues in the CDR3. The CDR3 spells CALWEAKNYDKKLF. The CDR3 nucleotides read TGTGCCTTGTGGGAGGCTAAGAATTATGATAAGAAACTCTTT.

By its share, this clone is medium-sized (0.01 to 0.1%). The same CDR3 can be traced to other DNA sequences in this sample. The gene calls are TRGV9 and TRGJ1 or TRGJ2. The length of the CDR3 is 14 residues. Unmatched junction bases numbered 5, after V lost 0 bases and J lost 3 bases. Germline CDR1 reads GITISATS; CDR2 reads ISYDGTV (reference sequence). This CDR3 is CALWEVLGYYKKLF. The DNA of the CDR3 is TGTGCCTTGTGGGAGGTGCTGGGTTATTATAAGAAACTCTTT.

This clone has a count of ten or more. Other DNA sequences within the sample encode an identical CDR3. This chain's CDR3 is CATWDRRNYYKKLF. DNA of the CDR3: TGTGCCACCTGGGACAGGAGGAATTATTATAAGAAACTCTTT. This chain joins TRGV5 and TRGJ1 or TRGJ2. Germline loops: CDR1 VINAFY, CDR2 YDVSNSKD. V shed 0 bases, J shed 0 bases, and the junction held 2 bases outside the gene matches. The CDR3 loop spans 14 amino acids.

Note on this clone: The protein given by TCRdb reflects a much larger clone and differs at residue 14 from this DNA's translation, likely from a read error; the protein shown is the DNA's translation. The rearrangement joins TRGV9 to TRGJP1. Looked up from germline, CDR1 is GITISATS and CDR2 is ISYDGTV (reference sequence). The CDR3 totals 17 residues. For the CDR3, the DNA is TGTGCCTTGTGGGAGGTCTTTTCCCAAAGGACTGGTTGGTCCAAGATATTT. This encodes CALWEVFSQRTGWSKIF.

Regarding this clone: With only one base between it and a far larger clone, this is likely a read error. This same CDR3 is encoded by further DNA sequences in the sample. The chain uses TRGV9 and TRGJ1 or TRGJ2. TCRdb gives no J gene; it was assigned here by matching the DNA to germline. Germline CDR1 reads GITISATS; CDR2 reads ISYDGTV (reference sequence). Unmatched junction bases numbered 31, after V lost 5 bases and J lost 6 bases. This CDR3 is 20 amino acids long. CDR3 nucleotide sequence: TGTGCCTTGTGGGGACTGAATATATCCCCTCCTACCTTGGATTGTTATAAGAAACTCTTT. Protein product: CALWGLNISPPTLDCYKKLF.